The 25 T cell receptor beta chains given below trace back to one sample, sequenced in a study of CD8 T cells in ankylosing spondylitis (dated by TCRdb to the late 2010s). Libraries came from 5' RACE. These reads were obtained on an Illumina HiSeq 2500. TCRdb reprocessed the public reads (quality trimming at Q25 with fastp, clone calling with MiXCR) and kept in-frame beta chains. Entries are consolidated by CDR3 protein sequence, retaining the most common genes and DNA. The sample includes about 360,000 distinct CDR3 sequences, with roughly 20% observed a single time. The top ten clonotypes cover around 13% of the sample. The specimen was blood, either unsorted or a sorted T cell fraction (not recorded which). The receptors were sampled from a male donor with ankylosing spondylitis or in good health (not recorded which).

The chain couples TRBV20-1 to TRBJ2-5, with D possibly matching TRBD2 (6 bases). In germline, CDR1 is DFQATT, CDR2 SNEGSKA (reference sequence). The CDR3 length is 15 residues. The ends were cut back, 5 bases at V and 2 bases at J, with 18 bases in the middle. DNA for the CDR3: TGCAGTGCTGACTACCTCTGGGAGGTACAAGAGACCCAGTACTTC. It specifies CSADYLWEVQETQYF.

This chain uses TRBV15 with TRBJ2-7; the match to TRBD1 covers 9 bases. CDR1 is LNHNV, CDR2 YYDKDF, per germline (reference sequence). V trimming: 4 bases; J trimming: 6 bases; junction bases outside the gene matches: 16. The CDR3 spans 17 residues. CDR3 sequence (DNA): TGTGCCACCAGCAAGCCGAACTGGGGGACAGGGCAATTCGAGCAGTACTTC. It translates to CATSKPNWGTGQFEQYF.

The DNA for the CDR3 is TGTGCCAGCAGCTTATCTCAGGGGGGGAGTGAAAAACTGTTTTTT. It encodes CASSLSQGGSEKLFF. The chain combines TRBV11-3 with TRBJ1-4; 7 bases match TRBD1. The CDR3 is 15 amino acids. Germline loops: CDR1 SGHNT, CDR2 YENEEA. V lost 2 bases, J lost 7 bases, and 7 bases stayed unmatched.

The chain couples TRBV6-1 to TRBJ2-2, with a possible D match to TRBD1 (5 bases). Trimming shortened V by 10 bases and J by 2 bases, and 14 bases separated the two germline ends. The germline gives CDR1 MNHNS, CDR2 SASEGT. The CDR3 loop spans 14 amino acids. The DNA of the CDR3 is TGTGCCACCCGAACAGGATTCAACACCGGGGAGCTGTTTTTT. Its translation is CATRTGFNTGELFF.

This CDR3 is CASTPRDRTYEQYF. The CDR3 coding sequence is TGTGCCAGCACCCCAAGGGACAGGACCTACGAGCAGTACTTC. The chain joins TRBV5-8 to TRBJ2-7; 8 bases fit TRBD1. V gave up 6 bases and J gave up 2 bases; unmatched junction bases: 7. CDR1 and CDR2 (germline): SGHTS, YDEGEE. CDR3 size: 14 residues.

This clonotype was seen a handful of times. This rearrangement joins TRBV7-2 to TRBJ2-7; 7 bases map to TRBD1. Trimming cost V 1 base and J 2 bases; bases outside gene matches: 5. In germline, CDR1 is SGHTA, CDR2 FQGNSA. The CDR3 length is 15 residues. CDR3 in amino acids: CASSLVRTGPYEQYF. For the CDR3, the DNA is TGTGCCAGCAGCTTAGTGAGGACAGGACCCTACGAGCAGTACTTC. Variable domain in full (rest from reference TRBV7-2 and TRBJ2-7): GAGVSQSPSNKVTEKGKDVELRCDPISGHTALYWYRQSLGQGLEFLIYFQGNSAPDKSGLPSDRFSAERTGGSVSTLTIQRTQQEDSAVYLCASSLVRTGPYEQYFGPGTRLTVT.

The V and J genes are TRBV10-3 and TRBJ2-2; the match to TRBD2 covers 10 bases. The trim removed 2 bases at V and 3 bases at J, leaving 3 bases unmatched. Germline values: CDR1 ENHRY, CDR2 SYGVKD. The CDR3 contains 16 residues. In DNA, the CDR3 is TGTGCCATCAGTGAGGCTGGACTAGCGGACACCGGGGAGCTGTTTTTT. Translated, it gives CAISEAGLADTGELFF.

The V gene is TRBV20-1, the J gene TRBJ2-7; D possibly corresponds to TRBD1 (6 bases). Looked up from germline, CDR1 is DFQATT and CDR2 is SNEGSKA (reference sequence). CDR3 length: 14 residues. V lost 5 bases to trimming and J lost 2 bases, with 16 bases between them. The chain's CDR3 is CSALPGQTAYEQYF. The CDR3 bases are TGCAGTGCTCTACCGGGACAAACCGCCTACGAGCAGTACTTC.

The CDR3 sequence: CASRPDIGSSGANVLTF. CDR3 DNA: TGTGCCAGCAGACCCGACATTGGAAGCTCTGGGGCCAACGTCCTGACTTTC. The V and J genes are TRBV7-9 and TRBJ2-6; no definite D call. V dropped 6 bases and J dropped 0 bases, with 15 bases sitting between them. The CDR3 runs to 17 residues. Germline values: CDR1 SEHNR, CDR2 FQNEAQ (reference sequence).

Only a few counts were recorded for this clonotype. The chain recombines TRBV27 with TRBJ1-4, with 10 nucleotides matching TRBD1. The CDR3 has 15 amino acids. The germline CDR1 and CDR2 sequences are MNHEY and SMNVEV (reference sequence). V shed 6 bases, J shed 5 bases, and the junction held 6 bases outside the gene matches. The CDR3 is CASRWGQGKNEKLFF. CDR3 bases: TGTGCCAGCAGGTGGGGACAGGGGAAGAATGAAAAACTGTTTTTT. The full variable domain, its missing parts supplied by reference TRBV27 and TRBJ1-4, is EAQVTQNPRYLITVTGKKLTVTCSQNMNHEYMSWYRQDPGLGLRQIYYSMNVEVTDKGDVPEGYKVSRKEKRNFPLILESPSPNQTSLYFCASRWGQGKNEKLFFGSGTQLSVL.

In this sample, this clonotype turned up a few times. The gene calls are TRBV12-3 or TRBV12-4 and TRBJ2-3; 9 bases agree with TRBD1. CDR3 length: 15 residues. V trimming: 6 bases; J trimming: 4 bases; junction bases outside the gene matches: 8. The CDR3 DNA reads as TGTGCCAGCAGCGCCACAGGGGGCGATGCAGATACGCAGTATTTT. It is translated as CASSATGGDADTQYF.

The chain is built from TRBV4-1 and TRBJ2-7, with unresolved D. Trimming pared 0 bases from V and 9 bases from J, leaving 12 bases between. The CDR3 sequence is 13 residues long. CDR1 and CDR2 (germline): MGHRA, YSYEKL. This CDR3 reads CASSQDFEVLQYF. The CDR3 DNA follows: TGCGCCAGCAGCCAAGACTTTGAGGTTCTGCAGTACTTC.

This chain uses TRBV2 with TRBJ2-1; 7 bases map to TRBD2. The germline gives CDR1 SNHLY, CDR2 FYNNEI. Trimming removed 10 bases from V and 2 bases from J; junction bases left unmatched: 5. The CDR3 spans 13 residues. In DNA, the CDR3 is TGTGCCATCCTCCGGGGGGCCTACAATGAGCAGTTCTTC. It yields the protein CAILRGAYNEQFF. Together with reference TRBV2 and TRBJ2-1, the CDR3 gives the full variable domain: EPEVTQTPSHQVTQMGQEVILRCVPISNHLYFYWYRQILGQKVEFLVSFYNNEISEKSEIFDDQFSVERPDGSNFTLKIRSTKLEDSAMYFCAILRGAYNEQFFGPGTRLTVL.

This chain connects TRBV2 to TRBJ1-4; D call uncertain. V shed 4 bases and J shed 7 bases, with 7 bases lying between them. The CDR3 extends over 12 amino acids. CDR1 and CDR2 (germline): SNHLY, FYNNEI. The DNA for the CDR3 is TGTGCCAGCAGTGTCCGTAGTGAAAAACTGTTTTTT. Translating it yields CASSVRSEKLFF.

This clonotype has just a few counts. The V call is TRBV6-6, the J call TRBJ2-1; D remains ambiguous. The CDR3 has 13 amino acids. V shed 2 bases and J shed 9 bases, with 11 bases lying between them. Per germline, CDR1 MNHNY and CDR2 SVGAGI (reference sequence). The CDR3 is CASSYIGRIEQFF. The DNA of the CDR3 is TGTGCCAGCAGTTACATAGGCAGGATTGAGCAGTTCTTC.

This clonotype was seen more than once but under ten times. The CDR3, as DNA: TGTGCTAGTGGTTTCGGGGGGGGGTACCAAGAGACCCAGTACTTC. This sequence encodes CASGFGGGYQETQYF. This chain uses TRBV12-5 with TRBJ2-5, with 8 bases fitting TRBD2. Germline CDR1 LGHNT, CDR2 FRNRAP. V dropped 3 bases and J dropped 0; count of bases not matched to a gene: 3. The CDR3 has 15 residues.

This clonotype occurred a few times. V and J are TRBV5-6 and TRBJ2-5; a possible D gene is TRBD2 (6 bases). The CDR3 extends over 15 amino acids. V lost 3 bases and J 5 bases, leaving 17 bases between the germline ends. CDR1 is SGHDT and CDR2 is YYEEEE in the germline V gene. CDR3 loop: CASSWGSGGSETQYF. In DNA, the CDR3 is TGTGCCAGCAGCTGGGGAAGTGGGGGGTCGGAGACCCAGTACTTC.

This clonotype was seen ten or more times. The rearrangement uses TRBV5-1 and TRBJ2-4; D unclear. This CDR3 has 14 residues. V was shortened by 4 bases and J by 1 base, with 9 bases between the two germline ends. Looked up from germline, CDR1 is SGHRS and CDR2 is YFSETQ. CDR3 amino acids: CASSGSGAKNIQYF. The CDR3 DNA reads as TGCGCCAGCAGCGGATCCGGGGCCAAAAACATTCAGTACTTC.

The chain carries TRBV5-6 and TRBJ2-3; TRBD2 agrees at 11 bases. V lost 4 bases to trimming and J lost 1 base; unmatched junction nucleotides: 2. Germline V gives CDR1 SGHDT, CDR2 YYEEEE. The CDR3 runs to 15 residues. The CDR3 loop reads CASSATSGGTDTQYF. For the CDR3, the DNA is TGTGCCAGCAGCGCGACTAGCGGGGGCACAGATACGCAGTATTTT.

The CDR3 DNA is TGTGCCAGCGGCATAATCCAGGGGGCGGCCTACGAGCAGTACTTC. As protein: CASGIIQGAAYEQYF. The chain combines TRBV6-1 with TRBJ2-7; the match to TRBD1 covers 8 bases. J lost 2 bases, V lost 8 bases, and 11 bases had no gene match. The CDR3 runs to 15 residues. Germline V lookup: CDR1 MNHNS, CDR2 SASEGT.

This clonotype has a count of ten or more. This chain joins TRBV27 and TRBJ2-7, with 7 bases lining up with TRBD1. Germline V lookup: CDR1 MNHEY, CDR2 SMNVEV (reference sequence). The trim removed 5 bases at V and 6 bases at J, leaving 7 bases unmatched. The CDR3 runs 13 residues. The chain's CDR3 is CASSPTGEPEQYF. In nucleotides, the CDR3 is TGTGCCAGCAGTCCCACAGGGGAACCCGAGCAGTACTTC.

The chain is built from TRBV29-1 and TRBJ2-1; TRBD1 agrees at 7 bases. Germline V gene sequence: CDR1 SQVTM, CDR2 ANQGSEA. This CDR3 has 16 residues. V lost 0 bases to trimming and J lost 4 bases; unmatched junction nucleotides: 9. This chain's CDR3 is CSVEDPAGGSYNEQFF. The CDR3 nucleotides are TGCAGCGTTGAAGACCCGGCAGGGGGATCTTACAATGAGCAGTTCTTC.

The chain has TRBV9 and TRBJ2-1; D remains unclear. V lost 0 bases, J lost 9 bases, and 4 bases lay in between. CDR1 and CDR2 (germline): SGDLS, YYNGEE. This CDR3 has 11 amino acids. The DNA of the CDR3 is TGTGCCAGCAGCGTAGAGGGTGAGCAGTTCTTC. This translates into CASSVEGEQFF.

J is TRBJ1-6 and V is TRBV11-2; D remains ambiguous. The V and J ends lost 2 bases and 7 bases respectively, with 18 bases between them. CDR1 is SGHAT, CDR2 FQNNGV, per germline. The CDR3 is 17 residues long. DNA of the CDR3: TGTGCCAGCAGCTTACGGTTAGTGGGGAATCCGAATTCACCCCTCCACTTT. It specifies CASSLRLVGNPNSPLHF.

The V and J genes are TRBV20-1 and TRBJ2-2, with D perhaps TRBD1 (5 bases). The germline CDR1 and CDR2 sequences are DFQATT and SNEGSKA (reference sequence). This CDR3 is 15 amino acids long. V was pared by 1 base and J by 0 bases, with 9 bases between. The CDR3 is CSARGGHPNTGELFF. CDR3 sequence (DNA): TGCAGTGCTAGAGGGGGCCATCCGAACACCGGGGAGCTGTTTTTT.